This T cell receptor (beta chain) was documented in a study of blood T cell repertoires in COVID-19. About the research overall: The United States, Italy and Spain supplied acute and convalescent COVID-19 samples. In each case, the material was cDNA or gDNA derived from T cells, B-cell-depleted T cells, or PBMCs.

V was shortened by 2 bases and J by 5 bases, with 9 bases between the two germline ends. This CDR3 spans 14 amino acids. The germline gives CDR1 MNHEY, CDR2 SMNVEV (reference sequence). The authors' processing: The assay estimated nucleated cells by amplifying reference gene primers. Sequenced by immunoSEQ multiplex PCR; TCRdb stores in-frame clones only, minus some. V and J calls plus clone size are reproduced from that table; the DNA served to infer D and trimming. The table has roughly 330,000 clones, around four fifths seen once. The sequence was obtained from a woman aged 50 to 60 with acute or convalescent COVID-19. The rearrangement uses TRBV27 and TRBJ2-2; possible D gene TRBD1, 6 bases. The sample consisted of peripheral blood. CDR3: CASSLNRETGELFF. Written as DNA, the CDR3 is TGTGCCAGCAGTTTAAACAGGGAGACCGGGGAGCTGTTTTTT.